This T cell receptor beta chain was retrieved from a study of graft-versus-host responses after intestinal transplantation. Study context: The transplants performed in recipients were multivisceral, liver-intestinal, or isolated intestinal.

Per germline, CDR1 SGHRS and CDR2 YFSETQ. This CDR3 is 12 amino acids long. The V gene lost 2 bases and the J gene lost 7 bases, with 7 bases spanning the gap. Libraries were prepared by immunoSEQ multiplex PCR; TCRdb keeps only in-frame clonotypes and omits some of them. This table holds about 35,000 clones, 85% to 95% found once. About this clone itself: Its target is not known.

The specimen was unstimulated CD8+ T cells sorted from spleen or lymph node cells, collected before transplant. This sequence originates from a human donor who was the organ donor for an intestinal transplant. The V call is TRBV5-1, the J call TRBJ2-1; D not resolved. The CDR3 loop reads CASSFLGNEQFF. The CDR3 DNA sequence: TGCGCCAGCAGCTTTCTAGGTAATGAGCAGTTCTTC.